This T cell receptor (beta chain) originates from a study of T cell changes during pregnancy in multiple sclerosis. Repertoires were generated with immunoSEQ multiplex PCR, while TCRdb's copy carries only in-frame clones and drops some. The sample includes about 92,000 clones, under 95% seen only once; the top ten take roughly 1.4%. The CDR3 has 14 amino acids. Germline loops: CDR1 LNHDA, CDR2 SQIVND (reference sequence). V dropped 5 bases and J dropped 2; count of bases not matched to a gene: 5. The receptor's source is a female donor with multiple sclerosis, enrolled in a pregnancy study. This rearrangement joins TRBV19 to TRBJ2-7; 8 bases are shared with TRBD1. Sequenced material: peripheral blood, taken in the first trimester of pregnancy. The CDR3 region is CASSATGAPYEQYF. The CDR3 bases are TGTGCCAGTAGTGCGACAGGGGCTCCCTACGAGCAGTACTTC.